The 28 T cell receptor beta chains listed next were all sequenced from one sample in a study. Some clones are missing from TCRdb's copy, which holds only in-frame ones; the method was immunoSEQ multiplex PCR. The sample yields 60,000 to 75,000 clones, around 95% seen once. The material sequenced was PBMCs. Every receptor here comes from a man aged 35 to 55 with rheumatoid arthritis.

The V call is TRBV7-9, the J call TRBJ2-7; D is ambiguous. Germline CDR1 SEHNR, CDR2 FQNEAQ (reference sequence). Trimming shortened V by 2 bases and J by 2 bases, and 10 bases separated the two germline ends. This CDR3 is built from 14 residues. This chain's CDR3 is CASSLKTATYEQYF. The CDR3 DNA is TGTGCCAGCAGCTTAAAAACCGCTACCTACGAGCAGTACTTC.

This clone was seen a single time. The chain links TRBV28 to TRBJ2-3; D is unresolved. The CDR3 is 10 residues long. V was pared by 10 bases and J by 10 bases, with 12 bases between. In germline, CDR1 is MDHEN, CDR2 SYDVKM. The CDR3 coding sequence is TGTGCCACCAACAGTCGGGCGCAGTATTTT. Its protein is CATNSRAQYF.

This chain joins TRBV6-5 and TRBJ2-7, with 8 bases fitting TRBD1. CDR1 MNHEY and CDR2 SVGAGI come from the germline V gene. The CDR3 has 15 amino acids. V was clipped by 2 bases and J by 5 bases; unmatched bases: 8. In nucleotides, the CDR3 is TGTGCCAGCAGTTACCTCCGGACAGGGCGCCACGAGCAGTACTTC. It translates to CASSYLRTGRHEQYF.

The rearrangement uses TRBV20-1 and TRBJ1-1; no definite D call. The CDR3 consists of 11 residues. V was cut by 5 bases and J by 5 bases, with 9 bases left in between. Germline values: CDR1 DFQATT, CDR2 SNEGSKA (reference sequence). This CDR3 is CSASRGTEAFF. The CDR3 nucleotides are TGCAGTGCTTCCCGAGGGACTGAAGCTTTCTTT.

The chain joins TRBV30 to TRBJ2-1; 7 bases are shared with TRBD2. The germline CDR1 and CDR2 sequences are GTSNPN and SVGIG (reference sequence). V lost 5 bases, J lost 8 bases, and 3 bases stayed unmatched. CDR3 length equals 11 residues. Here the CDR3 DNA reads TGTGCCTGGGACGGGGGGTATGAGCAGTTCTTC. Its protein is CAWDGGYEQFF.

The count of this clone is one. The CDR3 here is CASSFTGTSGETQYF. The CDR3 coding sequence is TGTGCCAGCAGCTTCACCGGGACTAGCGGAGAGACCCAGTACTTC. The genes are TRBV5-6 and TRBJ2-5; 11 nucleotides align to TRBD2. CDR3 length: 15 residues. Trimming at V came to 2 bases and at J to 4 bases, leaving 4 bases not matched to a gene. Germline V gene data show CDR1 as SGHDT and CDR2 as YYEEEE.

V gene TRBV30 combines with J gene TRBJ1-2, with a weak D call TRBD1 (5 bases). There are 13 residues in the CDR3. Germline V gives CDR1 GTSNPN, CDR2 SVGIG (reference sequence). The V end was cut by 0 bases, the J end by 8 bases, with 13 bases between. As DNA, the CDR3 is TGTGCCTGGAGTGTCGTAGGGACTGCAGGCTACACCTTC. Protein: CAWSVVGTAGYTF. Using reference TRBV30 and TRBJ1-2 for the parts outside the CDR3, the full variable domain is SQTIHQWPATLVQPVGSPLSLECTVEGTSNPNLYWYRQAAGRGLQLLFYSVGIGQISSEVPQNLSASRPQDRQFILSSKKLLLSDSGFYLCAWSVVGTAGYTFGSGTRLTVV.

The chain employs TRBV5-1 and TRBJ1-2; a weak D match, TRBD1 (6 bases). V was pared by 4 bases and J by 0 bases, with 10 bases between. The CDR3 length is 14 residues. Germline V CDR1 and CDR2: SGHRS, YFSETQ. CDR3 amino acids: CASSQDSTNYGYTF. CDR3 DNA sequence: TGCGCCAGCAGCCAGGACAGTACTAACTATGGCTACACCTTC. The entire variable domain, with the rest obtained from reference TRBV5-1 and TRBJ1-2, is as follows: KAGVTQTPRYLIKTRGQQVTLSCSPISGHRSVSWYQQTPGQGLQFLFEYFSETQRNKGNFPGRFSGRQFSNSRSEMNVSTLELGDSALYLCASSQDSTNYGYTFGSGTRLTVV.

The count of this clone is one. The V gene is TRBV5-6, the J gene TRBJ1-3; tentatively, D is TRBD1 (5 bases). CDR1 is SGHDT, CDR2 YYEEEE, per germline. V was pared by 4 bases and J by 0 bases, with 14 bases between. The CDR3 totals 16 residues. The CDR3 DNA sequence: TGTGCCAGCAGCCTTGACAGAGACCGCTCTGGAAACACCATATATTTT. Translation: CASSLDRDRSGNTIYF.

The chain is built from TRBV12-5 and TRBJ2-7; D assignment may be TRBD1 or TRBD2 (5 bases each). Trimming removed 7 bases at V and 6 bases at J, with 16 bases between. The CDR3 loop spans 13 amino acids. Germline CDR1 reads LGHNT; CDR2 reads FRNRAP. The CDR3 nucleotides are TGTGCTAGTGCCCGGGACCAAACGAGCGAGCAGTACTTC. Amino acids: CASARDQTSEQYF.

This chain links TRBV19 with TRBJ2-7; 8 positions agree with TRBD1. CDR1 and CDR2 from the germline V gene are LNHDA and SQIVND (reference sequence). The CDR3 runs 15 residues. V lost 4 bases and J lost 5; bases outside the gene matches: 10. CDR3 sequence reads: CASSRFQGAINEQYF. CDR3 sequence (DNA): TGTGCCAGTAGTAGGTTCCAGGGGGCGATCAACGAGCAGTACTTC.

The V gene is TRBV7-9, the J gene TRBJ2-2, with 11 nucleotides matching TRBD2. The V segment lost 3 bases and the J segment 5 bases; nucleotides outside the gene matches: 5. Germline V gene sequence: CDR1 SEHNR, CDR2 FQNEAQ (reference sequence). The CDR3 loop spans 16 amino acids. Here the CDR3 DNA reads TGTGCCAGCAGCTTCCTAGCGGGAGGTTTGACCGGGGAGCTGTTTTTT. Protein: CASSFLAGGLTGELFF.

This chain's CDR3 is CASSMDREDTEAFF. CDR3 coding DNA: TGTGCCAGTAGTATGGACAGGGAGGACACTGAAGCTTTCTTT. The chain combines TRBV19 with TRBJ1-1, with 8 bases fitting TRBD1. With V trimmed by 3 bases and J by 3 bases, 3 bases remained unmatched. This CDR3 region has 14 residues. The germline V gene encodes CDR1 LNHDA and CDR2 SQIVND (reference sequence).

The rearrangement uses TRBV5-1 and TRBJ1-3; D call uncertain. Trimming took 4 bases from V and 0 from J, leaving 5 bases between them. The CDR3 contains 13 residues. Looked up from germline, CDR1 is SGHRS and CDR2 is YFSETQ. CDR3 DNA: TGCGCCAGCAGCAGGACCTCTGGAAACACCATATATTTT. It encodes CASSRTSGNTIYF.

The rearrangement uses TRBV28 and TRBJ2-1; TRBD1 matches at 10 bases. The germline gives CDR1 MDHEN, CDR2 SYDVKM. After removal of 5 bases from V and 8 bases from J, the junction contained 3 bases not matched to a gene. This CDR3 has 13 amino acids. The CDR3 DNA follows: TGTGCCAGCAGTATCGGGACAGGGGATGAGCAGTTCTTC. This codes for CASSIGTGDEQFF.

The rearrangement uses TRBV5-1 and TRBJ2-3; D is perhaps TRBD2 (5 bases). Germline V gives CDR1 SGHRS, CDR2 YFSETQ. The CDR3 is made up of 15 amino acids. V was clipped by 0 bases and J by 4 bases, with 12 bases between them. The CDR3 protein is CASSLGGRGSDTQYF. As DNA, the CDR3 is TGCGCCAGCAGCTTGGGAGGGAGAGGGTCAGATACGCAGTATTTT.

The V gene is TRBV9, the J gene TRBJ1-3; D uncertain. V dropped 0 bases and J dropped 0 bases, with 7 bases sitting between them. The CDR3 runs to 15 residues. Germline V gene lookup returns CDR1 SGDLS and CDR2 YYNGEE. Written as DNA, the CDR3 is TGTGCCAGCAGCGTAGCTCAGACCTCTGGAAACACCATATATTTT. Protein sequence: CASSVAQTSGNTIYF.

This chain connects TRBV6-5 to TRBJ2-4; the D is unclear. Germline lookup yields CDR1 MNHEY and CDR2 SVGAGI. The V end was cut by 5 bases, the J end by 7 bases, with 15 bases between. CDR3 length equals 14 residues. This CDR3 is CASSPDALANIQYF. Here the CDR3 DNA reads TGTGCCAGCAGTCCTGATGCGCTTGCCAACATTCAGTACTTC.

The chain recombines TRBV5-4 with TRBJ2-2, with D possibly being TRBD2 (5 bases). V lost 1 base to trimming and J lost 0 bases, with 7 bases between them. Germline V gene data show CDR1 as SGHNT and CDR2 as YYREEE (reference sequence). The CDR3 extends over 15 amino acids. The CDR3 protein is CASSLRGPNTGELFF. CDR3 coding DNA: TGTGCCAGCAGCTTGAGAGGGCCGAACACCGGGGAGCTGTTTTTT.

The chain has TRBV4-3 and TRBJ2-3, with D perhaps given as TRBD1 or TRBD2 (5 bases each). V lost 1 base and J lost 2, with 13 bases in between. The germline gives CDR1 LGHNA, CDR2 YSLEER. The CDR3 spans 16 residues. The CDR3 DNA follows: TGCGCCAGCAGCCAAGGTCGAGGGGTAAACACAGATACGCAGTATTTT. Its translation is CASSQGRGVNTDTQYF.

The table lists this clone with a count of one. This chain connects TRBV20-1 to TRBJ2-2, with a possible D match to TRBD1 (5 bases). Germline CDR1 DFQATT, CDR2 SNEGSKA (reference sequence). The length of the CDR3 is 13 residues. The V and J ends lost 3 bases and 4 bases respectively, with 9 bases between them. CDR3 residues: CSASRGFTGELFF. CDR3 nucleotide sequence: TGCAGTGCTAGTAGGGGATTCACCGGGGAGCTGTTTTTT.

The V gene is TRBV3-1 (or the pseudogene TRBV3-2), the J gene TRBJ2-7, with D perhaps TRBD2 (5 bases). V lost 4 bases and J lost 8, with 21 bases in between. The CDR3 has 15 residues. Germline loops: CDR1 LGHDT, CDR2 YNNKEL (reference sequence). The CDR3 nucleotides read TGTGCCAGCAGCCCCACCCGGGGAATGACTACGAAGCAGTACTTC. It specifies CASSPTRGMTTKQYF.

The rearrangement uses TRBV9 and TRBJ2-5; TRBD1 agrees at 8 bases. Trimming took 3 bases from V and 5 from J; bases not matched to a gene: 6. CDR3 length: 14 amino acids. Germline CDR1 is SGDLS and CDR2 is YYNGEE. The CDR3 sequence is CASSATGGVETQYF. For the CDR3, the DNA is TGTGCCAGCAGCGCAACAGGGGGTGTGGAGACCCAGTACTTC.

The chain has TRBV5-5 and TRBJ1-1; D unresolved. The germline V gene has CDR1 SGHKS and CDR2 YYEKEE (reference sequence). V lost 4 bases to trimming and J lost 5 bases, with 18 bases between them. This CDR3 is built from 15 residues. The CDR3 protein is CASSVLTVTGTEAFF. The CDR3, as DNA: TGTGCCAGCAGCGTACTAACAGTTACTGGGACTGAAGCTTTCTTT.

V usage is TRBV7-3 and J usage is TRBJ2-1; the D is unclear. V was trimmed by 0 bases and J by 11 bases, leaving 14 bases between them. In germline, CDR1 is SGHTA, CDR2 FQGTGA. CDR3 length equals 14 residues. CDR3 DNA sequence: TGTGCCAGCAGCTTAACCCCAACGACGAACAAGCAGTTCTTC. This sequence encodes CASSLTPTTNKQFF.

The CDR3 loop reads CASSLGGGTSYEQYF. In DNA form, the CDR3 reads TGTGCCAGCAGCCTTGGGGGCGGGACCTCCTACGAGCAGTACTTC. The genes are TRBV13 and TRBJ2-7; possibly TRBD1 or TRBD2 for D (6 bases each). The CDR3 is made up of 15 amino acids. The germline V gene encodes CDR1 PRHDT and CDR2 FYEKMQ (reference sequence). V lost 5 bases and J 0 bases, leaving 14 bases between the germline ends. The variable domain in full, completed from reference TRBV13 and TRBJ2-7, reads AAGVIQSPRHLIKEKRETATLKCYPIPRHDTVYWYQQGPGQDPQFLISFYEKMQSDKGSIPDRFSAQQFSDYHSELNMSSLELGDSALYFCASSLGGGTSYEQYFGPGTRLTVT.

This chain joins TRBV7-9 and TRBJ2-7; TRBD1 aligns across 7 bases. The ends lost 4 bases at V and 2 bases at J; junction bases unmatched: 8. The CDR3 loop spans 15 amino acids. CDR1 SEHNR and CDR2 FQNEAQ come from the germline V gene (reference sequence). The CDR3 loop is CASSSTTGTAYEQYF. In nucleotides, the CDR3 is TGTGCCAGCAGCTCAACTACCGGGACAGCCTACGAGCAGTACTTC.

The chain employs TRBV5-4 and TRBJ2-1; D is undetermined. This CDR3 is built from 12 residues. Germline lookup yields CDR1 SGHNT and CDR2 YYREEE (reference sequence). Trimming shortened V by 3 bases and J by 12 bases, and 13 bases separated the two germline ends. The CDR3 DNA follows: TGTGCCAGCAGCTCCGACCCCATCGGGCAGTTCTTC. It is translated as CASSSDPIGQFF.